A single sample gave rise to the 32 T cell receptor beta chains below, sequenced in a study of blood T cell repertoires in COVID-19. TCRdb keeps only in-frame clones here, not all; method: immunoSEQ multiplex PCR. The table lists 350,000 to 450,000 clones, around 87% of them singletons. The material sequenced was peripheral blood. These receptor sequences come from a woman aged 55-75 years with COVID-19, enrolled during active disease.

The chain uses TRBV28 and TRBJ2-7; possible D gene TRBD1, 6 bases. There are 14 residues in the CDR3. Germline CDR1 reads MDHEN; CDR2 reads SYDVKM. The V and J ends lost 4 bases and 2 bases respectively, with 12 bases between them. The CDR3 loop is CASSSPGHPYEQYF. The CDR3 nucleotides read TGTGCCAGCAGTTCTCCGGGACACCCCTACGAGCAGTACTTC. Full variable domain (missing parts from reference TRBV28 and TRBJ2-7): DVKVTQSSRYLVKRTGEKVFLECVQDMDHENMFWYRQDPGLGLRLIYFSYDVKMKEKGDIPEGYSVSREKKERFSLILESASTNQTSMYLCASSSPGHPYEQYFGPGTRLTVT.

V gene TRBV28 combines with J gene TRBJ2-7, with 8 bases lining up with TRBD2. CDR3 size: 14 residues. CDR1 and CDR2 from the germline V gene are MDHEN and SYDVKM. The V segment lost 8 bases and the J segment 2 bases; nucleotides outside the gene matches: 8. The CDR3 loop is CASGRGGPPYEQYF. The DNA of the CDR3 is TGTGCCAGCGGTCGCGGGGGGCCTCCCTACGAGCAGTACTTC.

The genes are TRBV13 and TRBJ2-5; 11 nucleotides agree with TRBD1. The CDR3 is made up of 15 amino acids. With V trimmed by 3 bases and J by 5 bases, 5 bases remained unmatched. Germline CDR1 reads PRHDT; CDR2 reads FYEKMQ (reference sequence). As DNA, the CDR3 is TGTGCCAGCAGCTTCGGGACAGGGGGGTTTGAGACCCAGTACTTC. Protein sequence: CASSFGTGGFETQYF.

The V gene is TRBV18, the J gene TRBJ2-4; D is possibly TRBD1 (6 bases). Between the trimmed V and J ends, which lost 3 bases and 3 bases, there was a span of 12 bases. The CDR3 consists of 15 residues. Germline CDR1 is KGHSH and CDR2 is LQKENI. The CDR3 is CASSPLGRGKNIQYF. The CDR3 DNA sequence: TGTGCCAGCTCACCTCTCGGCAGGGGCAAAAACATTCAGTACTTC.

This sequence joins TRBV7-3 and TRBJ2-1; D perhaps matches TRBD2 (7 bases). With 5 bases removed from V and 0 bases from J, the gap between germline ends came to 11 bases. Germline V gene data show CDR1 as SGHTA and CDR2 as FQGTGA. This CDR3 has 15 amino acids. CDR3 nucleotide sequence: TGTGCCAGCAGCCGGGGGGCCAGCTCCTACAATGAGCAGTTCTTC. This encodes CASSRGASSYNEQFF.

The CDR3 here is CASKTGSSYNSPLHF. The CDR3 DNA reads TGTGCCAGCAAAACAGGGAGCTCCTATAATTCACCCCTCCACTTT. The chain is built from TRBV2 and TRBJ1-6, with D maybe TRBD1 (6 bases). The CDR3 loop spans 15 amino acids. The V end lost 7 bases, the J end lost 0 bases, and 10 bases lay between the germline ends. Germline-derived CDR1 and CDR2 are SNHLY and FYNNEI.

Concerning this clone itself: At the DNA level, this CDR3 is encoded by other sequences in the same sample as well. V gene TRBV5-1 combines with J gene TRBJ2-2, with D unresolved. Germline V gene data show CDR1 as SGHRS and CDR2 as YFSETQ. Deletions cut 4 bases from V and 2 bases from J, with 3 bases between. The CDR3 runs 12 residues. The CDR3 DNA reads as TGCGCCAGCAGCCCTAACACCGGGGAGCTGTTTTTT. Translated: CASSPNTGELFF.

This chain links TRBV10-3 with TRBJ2-2; a weak D match, TRBD1 (5 bases). This CDR3 region has 13 residues. From germline, CDR1 is ENHRY and CDR2 SYGVKD. With 5 bases removed from V and 5 bases from J, the gap between germline ends came to 9 bases. The CDR3 DNA sequence: TGTGCCATCAGTCAGGCAGGGACCGGGGAGCTGTTTTTT. Translated, it gives CAISQAGTGELFF.

The chain links TRBV7-9 to TRBJ1-1; 10 positions agree with TRBD1. Germline V lookup: CDR1 SEHNR, CDR2 FQNEAQ (reference sequence). The CDR3 runs to 14 residues. The junction had 3 bases not matched to a gene; V was cut back by 5 bases and J by 3 bases. CDR3: CASSRGQGDTEAFF. DNA of the CDR3: TGTGCCAGCAGCCGAGGACAGGGGGACACTGAAGCTTTCTTT. Full variable domain (missing parts from reference TRBV7-9 and TRBJ1-1): DTGVSQNPRHKITKRGQNVTFRCDPISEHNRLYWYRQTLGQGPEFLTYFQNEAQLEKSRLLSDRFSAERPKGSFSTLEIQRTEQGDSAMYLCASSRGQGDTEAFFGQGTRLTVV.

This clone was counted a single time. The rearrangement uses TRBV28 and TRBJ2-1, with a tentative D call TRBD2 (6 bases). The CDR3 has 14 residues. Germline lookup yields CDR1 MDHEN and CDR2 SYDVKM. Trimming took off 6 bases at V and 0 bases at J, with 9 bases between the two ends. CDR3 loop: CASSWRDSYNEQFF. The CDR3 DNA reads TGTGCCAGCAGCTGGCGGGACTCCTACAATGAGCAGTTCTTC.

CDR3 coding DNA: TGTGCCAGCAGCGTAGGAGCGGGGGGTCAGAACTACGAGCAGTACTTC. This gives the protein CASSVGAGGQNYEQYF. The chain carries TRBV9 and TRBJ2-7, with TRBD2 matching 9 bases. CDR1 is SGDLS and CDR2 is YYNGEE in the germline V gene. The CDR3 covers 16 residues. V trimming: 0 bases; J trimming: 3 bases; junction bases outside the gene matches: 7.

This clone was picked up one time. CDR3 residues: CASSSNPQGKGYTF. In nucleotides, the CDR3 is TGTGCCAGCAGCTCAAACCCGCAGGGGAAAGGCTACACCTTC. The chain links TRBV7-3 to TRBJ1-2; D perhaps matches TRBD1 (6 bases). V lost 4 bases and J lost 8, with 17 bases in between. Germline V gene data show CDR1 as SGHTA and CDR2 as FQGTGA. This CDR3 has 14 amino acids.

The V and J genes are TRBV16 and TRBJ1-2, with 10 positions matching TRBD1. The V gene's germline CDR1 is KGHSY and CDR2 FQNENV. The CDR3 runs to 14 residues. The J segment lost 9 bases and the V segment lost 3 bases, leaving 7 bases of the junction unmatched. DNA for the CDR3: TGTGCCAGCAGCCAGTCGGGACAGGGGTCGAGCTACACCTTC. Its translation is CASSQSGQGSSYTF.

CDR3 region: CASSPGYNEQFF. CDR3 nucleotide sequence: TGTGCCAGCAGCCCAGGGTACAATGAGCAGTTCTTC. The chain has TRBV12-3 or TRBV12-4 and TRBJ2-1; D may be TRBD1 (5 bases). V lost 6 bases, J lost 4 bases, and 7 bases lay in between. There are 12 residues in the CDR3.

The chain has TRBV5-1 and TRBJ1-1; 8 nucleotides match TRBD1. Germline V lookup: CDR1 SGHRS, CDR2 YFSETQ. V dropped 4 bases and J dropped 4; count of bases not matched to a gene: 3. CDR3 length equals 13 residues. The CDR3 DNA reads TGCGCCAGCAGCAGCACAGGGGGCACTGAAGCTTTCTTT. It yields the protein CASSSTGGTEAFF.

V is TRBV5-1 and J is TRBJ2-5, with 8 nucleotides matching TRBD1. The germline V gene has CDR1 SGHRS and CDR2 YFSETQ. The ends lost 4 bases at V and 1 base at J; junction bases unmatched: 9. This CDR3 has 16 residues. DNA of the CDR3: TGCGCCAGCAGCCGGGGGCAGGACAGGGCCCAAGAGACCCAGTACTTC. Protein: CASSRGQDRAQETQYF. Variable domain in full (rest from reference TRBV5-1 and TRBJ2-5): KAGVTQTPRYLIKTRGQQVTLSCSPISGHRSVSWYQQTPGQGLQFLFEYFSETQRNKGNFPGRFSGRQFSNSRSEMNVSTLELGDSALYLCASSRGQDRAQETQYFGPGTRLLVL.

The chain links TRBV2 to TRBJ1-5, with unresolved D. CDR3 length equals 14 residues. Per germline, CDR1 SNHLY and CDR2 FYNNEI. With 2 bases removed from V and 4 bases from J, the gap between germline ends came to 9 bases. CDR3 coding DNA: TGTGCCAGCAGTGAAATTCGGACTAATCAGCCCCAGCATTTT. Encoded protein: CASSEIRTNQPQHF.

This sequence joins TRBV18 and TRBJ2-5, with D possibly matching TRBD2 (6 bases). Germline lookup yields CDR1 KGHSH and CDR2 LQKENI. Trimming cost V 3 bases and J 5 bases, with 13 bases left between them. This CDR3 contains 14 residues. The CDR3 is CASSPSAGRETQYF. The CDR3 nucleotides are TGTGCCAGCTCACCGAGCGCGGGGCGGGAGACCCAGTACTTC.

The chain joins TRBV10-2 to TRBJ2-5; TRBD1 matches 7 bases. The CDR3 spans 15 residues. After removal of 4 bases from V and 4 bases from J, the junction contained 9 bases not matched to a gene. Germline CDR1 reads WSHSY; CDR2 reads SAAADI. The CDR3 region is CASSVRGGAAETQYF. The CDR3 DNA reads as TGCGCCAGCAGTGTAAGAGGGGGCGCGGCAGAGACCCAGTACTTC.

The gene calls are TRBV20-1 and TRBJ1-2; D unclear. The CDR3 extends over 9 amino acids. Germline CDR1 reads DFQATT; CDR2 reads SNEGSKA (reference sequence). The ends were cut back, 3 bases at V and 11 bases at J, with 7 bases in the middle. DNA for the CDR3: TGCAGTGCTAGTCCGGGGTACACCTTC. It translates to CSASPGYTF.

The J gene is TRBJ2-7, the V gene TRBV5-1; a possible D gene is TRBD2 (5 bases). Per the germline V gene, CDR1 is SGHRS and CDR2 is YFSETQ. With 4 bases removed from V and 4 bases from J, the gap between germline ends came to 6 bases. CDR3 length: 11 residues. The DNA for the CDR3 is TGCGCCAGCAGCACGGGGTACGAGCAGTACTTC. Translated: CASSTGYEQYF.

The gene calls are TRBV29-1 and TRBJ2-7; TRBD2 matches at 15 bases. V shed 6 bases and J 7 bases; nucleotides not matched to a gene: 10. In germline, CDR1 is SQVTM, CDR2 ANQGSEA. This CDR3 has 15 amino acids. CDR3 residues: CSVAGTSGGLGEQYF. The CDR3 region has the DNA TGCAGCGTCGCCGGGACTAGCGGGGGGCTGGGGGAGCAGTACTTC.

The CDR3 DNA follows: TGCGCCAGCAGCCACAGACAGGGGCGGGGTGAAGCTTTCTTT. Amino acid sequence: CASSHRQGRGEAFF. The rearrangement joins TRBV23-1 to TRBJ1-1, with 8 bases aligning to TRBD1. TRBV23-1 carries the ORF label, with uncertain function. The CDR3 is 14 amino acids. V lost 6 bases to trimming and J lost 7 bases; unmatched junction nucleotides: 10.

This clone was counted a single time. This chain uses TRBV6-5 with TRBJ2-1; 8 bases fit TRBD1. In germline, CDR1 is MNHEY, CDR2 SVGAGI. The CDR3 runs 16 residues. V lost 0 bases to trimming and J lost 4 bases; unmatched junction nucleotides: 5. The CDR3 is CASSYSPDRGYNEQFF. As DNA, the CDR3 is TGTGCCAGCAGTTACTCCCCCGACAGGGGATACAATGAGCAGTTCTTC.

This clone has only one observation. The gene calls are TRBV11-2 and TRBJ2-7, with D possibly being TRBD1 (6 bases). This CDR3 is 13 amino acids long. Trimming stripped 5 bases from V and 2 bases from J, with 10 bases between. Looked up from germline, CDR1 is SGHAT and CDR2 is FQNNGV. DNA for the CDR3: TGTGCCAGCAGCCCGGGACAAGCCTACGAGCAGTACTTC. This gives the protein CASSPGQAYEQYF.

This clone was observed a single time. The rearrangement links TRBV5-1 to TRBJ1-1; D gene ambiguous. The CDR3 runs 13 residues. Germline V gene sequence: CDR1 SGHRS, CDR2 YFSETQ. Trimming pared 7 bases from V and 4 bases from J, leaving 14 bases between. DNA of the CDR3: TGCGCCAGCCTCCAGGCCACTGGCACTGAAGCTTTCTTT. Protein: CASLQATGTEAFF.

The chain is built from TRBV7-3 and TRBJ2-5, with a weak D call TRBD1 (6 bases). CDR1 is SGHTA and CDR2 is FQGTGA in the germline V gene. V lost 2 bases and J lost 0, with 7 bases in between. The CDR3 totals 14 residues. CDR3 bases: TGTGCCAGCAGCTTAGGGACACACCAAGAGACCCAGTACTTC. Translation: CASSLGTHQETQYF.

This clone was picked up one time. The chain couples TRBV18 to TRBJ1-6; 11 nucleotides match TRBD1. This CDR3 comprises 15 residues. From germline, CDR1 is KGHSH and CDR2 LQKENI. J was trimmed by 7 bases and V by 5 bases; bases with no gene match: 4. DNA of the CDR3: TGTGCCAGCTCAAGGACAGGGGGCGCGAATTCACCCCTCCACTTT. This translates into CASSRTGGANSPLHF.

V usage is TRBV9 and J usage is TRBJ2-3; 7 bases fit TRBD2. The CDR3 spans 14 residues. Unmatched junction bases numbered 4, after V lost 5 bases and J lost 1 base. The germline CDR1 and CDR2 sequences are SGDLS and YYNGEE. CDR3 in amino acids: CASRAGVGTDTQYF. The CDR3 bases are TGTGCCAGCAGGGCGGGGGTCGGCACAGATACGCAGTATTTT.

The chain joins TRBV28 to TRBJ1-5; TRBD1 agrees at 7 bases. V shed 3 bases, J shed 4 bases, and the junction held 6 bases outside the gene matches. CDR3 size: 15 residues. Looked up from germline, CDR1 is MDHEN and CDR2 is SYDVKM. The CDR3 DNA sequence: TGTGCCAGCAGTTTCACCCGGACAGGTAATCAGCCCCAGCATTTT. Its translation is CASSFTRTGNQPQHF.

The chain joins TRBV4-1 to TRBJ2-7; the D gene is possibly TRBD2 (6 bases). The length of the CDR3 is 15 residues. Germline lookup yields CDR1 MGHRA and CDR2 YSYEKL. Trimming cost V 3 bases and J 2 bases, with 14 bases left between them. CDR3 sequence reads: CASSHPGTAPYEQYF. CDR3 nucleotides: TGCGCCAGCAGCCACCCCGGGACTGCCCCCTACGAGCAGTACTTC.

This clone was picked up a small number of times. The chain's CDR3 is CASSSPHREVSYEQYF. The DNA of the CDR3 is TGTGCCAGCAGTTCCCCCCACAGGGAAGTCTCCTACGAGCAGTACTTC. This chain joins TRBV6-2 or TRBV6-3 and TRBJ2-7; D is possibly TRBD1 (6 bases). Germline V gene data show CDR1 as MNHEY and CDR2 as SVGEGT. This CDR3 contains 16 residues. Trimming stripped 4 bases from V and 0 bases from J, with 16 bases between.